This T cell receptor beta chain was captured by sequencing in a study of regulatory T cells in long-lasting Graves disease. Study details: Graves' cases, newly diagnosed, had used antithyroid drugs under 3 months. Study-wide points: Repertoires from persistent disease leaned toward TRBV28, TRBJ1-2 and TRBJ2-5.

Time point denoted: newly diagnosed GD, antithyroid drugs for less than 3 months. Researchers made the TCR library from RNA that was extracted from PBMCs. This CDR3 is built from 13 residues. CDR1 and CDR2 from the germline V gene are SQVTM and ANQGSEA. J was trimmed by 6 bases and V by 6 bases; bases with no gene match: 5. Arm-PCR of CDR3 regions and iRepertoire HTBI primers were used to build TCR beta libraries. TCRdb re-analysed the multiplex PCR reads in MiXCR, keeping a single row per CDR3 protein. The repertoire holds 360,000 or so distinct CDR3 sequences, with about 10% as singletons. Details on this clonotype: Antigen specificity is unknown.

These same records also appear under a second study, on T cells in Graves' hyperthyroidism and ophthalmopathy. This second study says: Primed by the HTBI set, a first-round RT-PCR was run on the TCR CDR3.

The material was peripheral blood mononuclear cells (PBMCs), obtained at new diagnosis, from a patient treated with antithyroid drugs. The receptor comes from a woman aged 18-30 years with Graves disease. V is TRBV29-1 and J is TRBJ1-5; 10 nucleotides match TRBD1. The DNA for the CDR3 is TGCAGCGTCAGACAGGGGGCGAGTCAGCCCCAGCATTTT. Protein: CSVRQGASQPQHF.